Given below is one T cell receptor (beta chain) in context. The record originates from a study of blood T cell repertoires in COVID-19. Study in general: Samples representing acute and convalescent COVID-19 were sourced from the United States, Italy and Spain.

The V end was cut by 2 bases, the J end by 2 bases, with 12 bases between. The CDR3 runs to 15 residues. Germline assignment: CDR1 SGHVS and CDR2 FNYEAQ. Produced via immunoSEQ multiplex PCR; TCRdb's table is partial and in-frame only. This sample yields some 150,000 clones, of which approximately 86% are seen a single time; nearly 0.95% belongs to the top ten. The material sequenced was peripheral blood. This receptor was identified in a woman in her fifties or sixties with acute or convalescent COVID-19. V usage is TRBV7-6 and J usage is TRBJ1-1; maybe TRBD1 (5 bases). The CDR3 loop is CASSLSGGFNTEAFF. The CDR3 DNA reads TGTGCCAGCAGCTTATCCGGGGGATTTAACACTGAAGCTTTCTTT.